The 14 T cell receptor beta chains in this list originate from one sample, sequenced in a study of technical replicates of blood from a few donors. Clones were read by immunoSEQ multiplex PCR, and TCRdb kept only the in-frame ones, dropping some. Here the sample spans roughly 100,000 clones, more than 90% being singletons. Sequences were obtained from T cells isolated from PBMCs. These receptor sequences come from a human donor in good health.

The chain has TRBV4-1 and TRBJ1-3; the D is unclear. Germline V CDR1 and CDR2: MGHRA, YSYEKL. The CDR3 consists of 19 residues. With 1 base removed from V and 0 bases from J, the gap between germline ends came to 19 bases. The CDR3 protein is CASSQGISSRQSSGNTIYF. In DNA form, the CDR3 reads TGCGCCAGCAGCCAAGGGATATCGTCGAGGCAGAGCTCTGGAAACACCATATATTTT.

This clone was seen only once. The J gene is TRBJ1-5, the V gene TRBV11-2; tentative D call: TRBD1 (5 bases). Trimming shortened V by 2 bases and J by 5 bases, and 13 bases separated the two germline ends. The CDR3 runs 15 residues. Germline V gene data show CDR1 as SGHAT and CDR2 as FQNNGV. CDR3 DNA: TGTGCCAGCAGCTTAAATCGGGGGTACGATCAGCCCCAGCATTTT. Protein product: CASSLNRGYDQPQHF.

V usage is TRBV19 and J usage is TRBJ2-1; tentatively, D is TRBD1 (6 bases). Germline lookup yields CDR1 LNHDA and CDR2 SQIVND (reference sequence). The CDR3 runs to 15 residues. V lost 2 bases and J 10 bases, leaving 18 bases between the germline ends. Here the CDR3 reads CASSITPGEGREQFF. The CDR3 nucleotides read TGTGCCAGTAGTATAACTCCAGGGGAAGGTCGGGAGCAGTTCTTC.

This clone was recorded only once. The V and J genes are TRBV4-1 and TRBJ1-4; D is ambiguous. Germline values: CDR1 MGHRA, CDR2 YSYEKL. The CDR3 totals 13 residues. Trimming shortened V by 3 bases and J by 5 bases, and 7 bases separated the two germline ends. CDR3 residues: CASSQWRNEKLFF. CDR3 DNA: TGCGCCAGCAGCCAGTGGCGGAATGAAAAACTGTTTTTT.

The gene calls are TRBV2 and TRBJ2-5, with 10 bases that match TRBD2. Unmatched junction bases numbered 4, after V lost 1 base and J lost 2 bases. The CDR3 extends over 16 amino acids. The V gene's germline CDR1 is SNHLY and CDR2 FYNNEI. The CDR3 region has the DNA TGTGCCAGCAGTGAAGAAGTAGCGGGAGGTCAAGAGACCCAGTACTTC. As protein: CASSEEVAGGQETQYF.

This chain connects TRBV6-5 to TRBJ1-6; D is perhaps TRBD1 (5 bases). Trimming removed 6 bases from V and 8 bases from J, with 17 bases in between. From germline, CDR1 is MNHEY and CDR2 SVGAGI. This CDR3 comprises 15 residues. This chain's CDR3 is CASSPDRLVDSPLHF. The CDR3, as DNA: TGTGCCAGCAGCCCCGACAGATTAGTGGATTCACCCCTCCACTTT.

This clone was counted a few times. The J gene is TRBJ2-3, the V gene TRBV6-1; D is perhaps TRBD1 (6 bases). The V end was cut by 7 bases, the J end by 4 bases, with 18 bases between. This CDR3 has 15 amino acids. Germline V gene lookup returns CDR1 MNHNS and CDR2 SASEGT. CDR3 amino acids: CASTKGQFGADTQYF. CDR3 sequence (DNA): TGTGCCAGCACGAAAGGACAGTTTGGAGCAGATACGCAGTATTTT.

The rearrangement joins TRBV29-1 to TRBJ1-1, with TRBD1 matching 7 bases. The CDR3 has 14 residues. Losses at the gene ends were 6 bases for V and 2 bases for J; bases not matched to a gene: 9. The germline V gene has CDR1 SQVTM and CDR2 ANQGSEA. CDR3 protein: CSVARTGRNTEAFF. The DNA of the CDR3 is TGCAGCGTGGCCCGGACAGGACGAAACACTGAAGCTTTCTTT.

V and J are TRBV28 and TRBJ1-2; 8 bases are shared with TRBD1. Looked up from germline, CDR1 is MDHEN and CDR2 is SYDVKM. CDR3 length equals 14 residues. V shed 6 bases and J 2 bases; nucleotides not matched to a gene: 5. The CDR3 spells CASSLRGRNYGYTF. CDR3 DNA sequence: TGTGCCAGCAGCCTCAGGGGGCGCAACTATGGCTACACCTTC.

V and J are TRBV4-1 and TRBJ2-7, with D tentatively TRBD2 (6 bases). The V gene lost 1 base and the J gene lost 7 bases, with 17 bases spanning the gap. CDR1 MGHRA and CDR2 YSYEKL come from the germline V gene. The CDR3 runs 15 residues. The CDR3 here is CASSQGVWEVREQYF. The CDR3 nucleotides are TGCGCCAGCAGCCAAGGAGTGTGGGAGGTGAGAGAGCAGTACTTC.

The chain employs TRBV12-5 and TRBJ2-1, with TRBD2 matching over 11 bases. The CDR3 covers 16 residues. Per the germline V gene, CDR1 is LGHNT and CDR2 is FRNRAP. The junction had 6 bases not matched to a gene; V was cut back by 0 bases and J by 8 bases. As DNA, the CDR3 is TGTGCTAGTGGTTTGGTAGGGACTAGCGGAATCCATGAGCAGTTCTTC. This translates into CASGLVGTSGIHEQFF.

The chain links TRBV2 to TRBJ2-7; D not resolved. The CDR3 spans 14 residues. CDR1 and CDR2 from the germline V gene are SNHLY and FYNNEI. Trimming pared 4 bases from V and 4 bases from J, leaving 14 bases between. CDR3 bases: TGTGCCAGCAGTGCTCGTCACGGTTTTTACGAGCAGTACTTC. Translating gives CASSARHGFYEQYF. The variable domain in full, completed from reference TRBV2 and TRBJ2-7, reads EPEVTQTPSHQVTQMGQEVILRCVPISNHLYFYWYRQILGQKVEFLVSFYNNEISEKSEIFDDQFSVERPDGSNFTLKIRSTKLEDSAMYFCASSARHGFYEQYFGPGTRLTVT.

A few counts support this clone. The rearrangement uses TRBV10-1 and TRBJ1-2, with 10 nucleotides matching TRBD1. J was trimmed by 6 bases and V by 7 bases; bases with no gene match: 2. There are 12 residues in the CDR3. Per germline, CDR1 WNHNN and CDR2 SYGVQD (reference sequence). The CDR3 DNA is TGCGCCAGCACGACAGGGGGCGATGGCTACACCTTC. It translates to CASTTGGDGYTF.

V gene TRBV28 combines with J gene TRBJ2-7; D call uncertain. V lost 2 bases, J lost 5 bases, and 13 bases lay in between. This CDR3 has 14 amino acids. Germline V gene lookup returns CDR1 MDHEN and CDR2 SYDVKM. The CDR3 sequence is CASSLPLPVNEQYF. The DNA for the CDR3 is TGTGCCAGCAGTTTACCCCTCCCTGTTAACGAGCAGTACTTC.